One sample yielded the 10 T cell receptor beta chains listed below, sequenced in a study of T cells in Graves' hyperthyroidism and ophthalmopathy. From RNA transcripts, TCR beta CDR3 regions were amplified. First-round RT-PCR of the TCR CDR3 relied on the HTBI primer set. TCRdb re-called the multiplex PCR reads with MiXCR, one entry per CDR3 protein. The data contain around 530,000 distinct CDR3 sequences, 17% of them seen just once; the ten biggest clones take up approximately 15%. The sequenced material came from blood. These TCRs come from a woman between 18 and 29 years old with Graves' ophthalmopathy.

This clonotype was observed a handful of times. CDR3 loop: CSARQDTSSVSYNEQFF. CDR3 DNA sequence: TGCAGTGCTCGACAAGATACTAGCAGTGTCTCCTACAATGAGCAGTTCTTC. The rearrangement links TRBV20-1 to TRBJ2-1; the D gene is possibly TRBD2 (6 bases). Trimming removed 5 bases at V and 0 bases at J, with 20 bases between. Germline V gives CDR1 DFQATT, CDR2 SNEGSKA (reference sequence). The CDR3 has 17 residues.

This clonotype is a singleton in its sample. The V gene is TRBV5-6, the J gene TRBJ1-3; D gene uncertain. Trimming shortened V by 5 bases and J by 10 bases, and 13 bases separated the two germline ends. Germline V gene sequence: CDR1 SGHDT, CDR2 YYEEEE. This CDR3 contains 12 residues. The CDR3 DNA sequence: TGTGCCAGCAGTTCGGGTCTTCGGACCATATATTTT. Translation gives CASSSGLRTIYF.

The chain combines TRBV20-1 with TRBJ2-7; D is perhaps TRBD2 (6 bases). V was cut by 5 bases and J by 2 bases, with 19 bases left in between. Germline CDR1 and CDR2: DFQATT and SNEGSKA (reference sequence). The CDR3 is made up of 15 amino acids. The CDR3 nucleotides are TGCAGTGCTCCCGGCCTGGGACTTTCTCCCTACGAGCAGTACTTC. It yields the protein CSAPGLGLSPYEQYF.

The chain has TRBV20-1 and TRBJ1-2; D possibly corresponds to TRBD1 (5 bases). Germline assignment: CDR1 DFQATT and CDR2 SNEGSKA (reference sequence). The CDR3 is 16 residues long. V lost 0 bases and J lost 4, with 18 bases in between. CDR3 in DNA: TGCAGTGCTAGAGACCCCCGCCAGGGAGATGCCTATGGCTACACCTTC. This translates into CSARDPRQGDAYGYTF.

V gene TRBV6-2 or TRBV6-3 combines with J gene TRBJ2-1; weak D call: TRBD2 (6 bases). V was clipped by 7 bases and J by 5 bases, with 15 bases between them. This CDR3 is built from 14 residues. From germline, CDR1 is MNHEY and CDR2 SVGEGT. CDR3 DNA sequence: TGTGCCAGCACCGGGACTTCGAGGAACAATGAGCAGTTCTTC. Protein: CASTGTSRNNEQFF.

CDR3 sequence reads: CASRPGLNSNQPQHF. For the CDR3, the DNA is TGTGCCAGCAGACCGGGACTAAATAGCAATCAGCCCCAGCATTTT. This rearrangement joins TRBV6-1 to TRBJ1-5; D might be TRBD1 (5 bases). The germline V and J ends were trimmed by 6 bases and 0 bases, with 12 bases remaining between them. Germline V gene sequence: CDR1 MNHNS, CDR2 SASEGT. This CDR3 region has 15 residues.

This rearrangement joins TRBV6-1 to TRBJ2-3, with 7 bases lining up with TRBD2. This CDR3 contains 15 residues. The germline V gene encodes CDR1 MNHNS and CDR2 SASEGT. J lost 2 bases, V lost 5 bases, and 7 bases had no gene match. As DNA, the CDR3 is TGTGCCAGCAGTTCCAAGCGGGATCTCACAGATACGCAGTATTTT. Translation: CASSSKRDLTDTQYF.

This clonotype was found a few times. The chain links TRBV7-2 to TRBJ2-1; D may be TRBD1 (6 bases). Germline lookup yields CDR1 SGHTA and CDR2 FQGNSA. The CDR3 is 13 amino acids. Trimming took 3 bases from V and 8 from J, leaving 11 bases between them. CDR3 in DNA: TGTGCCAGCAGCTTCGCAGGGGTGGATGAGCAGTTCTTC. Its protein product is CASSFAGVDEQFF.

This chain links TRBV18 with TRBJ1-5; D is uncertain. Germline CDR1 reads KGHSH; CDR2 reads LQKENI. The CDR3 is made up of 15 amino acids. Trimming removed 2 bases at V and 4 bases at J, with 12 bases between. The CDR3 DNA reads as TGTGCCAGCTCACCAGGCGAGTGGGGAAATCAGCCCCAGCATTTT. This translates into CASSPGEWGNQPQHF.

The chain uses TRBV11-2 and TRBJ1-2; D perhaps matches TRBD1 (6 bases). Trimming cost V 10 bases and J 5 bases, with 20 bases left between them. This CDR3 contains 14 residues. Per the germline V gene, CDR1 is SGHAT and CDR2 is FQNNGV. CDR3 loop: CANIAVDSLYGYTF. CDR3 in DNA: TGTGCCAACATCGCCGTGGACAGTTTATATGGCTACACCTTC.